These 29 T cell receptor beta chains originate from one sample sequenced in a study of control samples from healthy donors and cancer patients (dated by TCRdb to 2020 to 2022). Library creation used the immunoSEQ multiplex PCR assay. The clones in this table, taken by TCRdb from immuneACCESS, are in-frame only. Not every clone is retained; where verified, under half of the shortfall comes from an unresolved V gene, and the cause of the rest is unknown. For this sample the table gives over 100,000 clones, of which 92% were detected only once. The ten largest clonotypes hold over 2% of the sample. Sequencing was performed on blood. The receptors were sampled from a woman between 18 and 29 years old in good health.

This sequence joins TRBV7-6 and TRBJ1-1; no clear D. This CDR3 contains 13 residues. V was pared by 1 base and J by 4 bases, with 7 bases between. Germline lookup yields CDR1 SGHVS and CDR2 FNYEAQ. CDR3 in amino acids: CASSLERSTEAFF. DNA of the CDR3: TGTGCCAGCAGCTTAGAGCGAAGCACTGAAGCTTTCTTT.

The chain uses TRBV3-1 (or the pseudogene TRBV3-2) and TRBJ1-1; TRBD1 matches at 7 bases. This CDR3 is built from 15 residues. V shed 3 bases, J shed 1 base, and the junction held 5 bases outside the gene matches. Germline V lookup: CDR1 LGHDT, CDR2 YNNKEL (reference sequence). CDR3 residues: CASSQTGTENTEAFF. DNA of the CDR3: TGTGCCAGCAGCCAGACTGGGACAGAGAACACTGAAGCTTTCTTT.

The CDR3 sequence: CAISESILAGGPHNSYEQYF. CDR3 nucleotides: TGTGCCATCAGTGAGTCGATACTAGCGGGAGGGCCCCACAACTCCTACGAGCAGTACTTC. The chain recombines TRBV10-3 with TRBJ2-7; 13 bases agree with TRBD2. CDR1 is ENHRY and CDR2 is SYGVKD in the germline V gene. Losses at the gene ends were 0 bases for V and 0 bases for J; bases not matched to a gene: 11. The length of the CDR3 is 20 residues.

This sequence joins TRBV5-1 and TRBJ2-1; D may be TRBD2 (6 bases). This CDR3 is built from 14 residues. CDR1 is SGHRS, CDR2 YFSETQ, per germline. Trimming cost V 2 bases and J 3 bases, with 9 bases left between them. The CDR3 loop reads CASSFWRGYNEQFF. The CDR3 region has the DNA TGCGCCAGCAGCTTCTGGCGGGGCTACAATGAGCAGTTCTTC.

V gene TRBV10-1 combines with J gene TRBJ1-1; a possible D gene is TRBD1 (5 bases). V lost 4 bases to trimming and J lost 4 bases, with 13 bases between them. Germline CDR1 WNHNN, CDR2 SYGVQD (reference sequence). There are 14 residues in the CDR3. CDR3 sequence reads: CASSGGAGVTEAFF. The CDR3, as DNA: TGCGCCAGCAGTGGCGGGGCGGGGGTCACTGAAGCTTTCTTT.

This clone was seen just once. This chain connects TRBV24-1 to TRBJ2-7; 11 nucleotides line up with TRBD2. CDR1 and CDR2 (germline): KGHDR, SFDVKD. The CDR3 has 15 amino acids. After removal of 2 bases from V and 3 bases from J, the junction contained 2 bases not matched to a gene. The CDR3 nucleotides are TGTGCCACCAGTGATTGGGGACTAGCGGTCTACGAGCAGTACTTC. This encodes CATSDWGLAVYEQYF.

This clone was seen a handful of times. The chain has TRBV19 and TRBJ1-6; perhaps TRBD1 as D (5 bases). Trimming cost V 7 bases and J 5 bases, with 15 bases left between them. Germline CDR1 and CDR2: LNHDA and SQIVND (reference sequence). This CDR3 is built from 15 residues. The CDR3 loop is CASKVTGVDNSPLHF. The CDR3 DNA reads TGTGCCAGTAAGGTTACGGGGGTAGATAATTCACCCCTCCACTTT.

The gene calls are TRBV19 and TRBJ2-5; 8 bases are a match to TRBD1. After removal of 4 bases from V and 5 bases from J, the junction contained 6 bases not matched to a gene. CDR3 length equals 14 residues. Per the germline V gene, CDR1 is LNHDA and CDR2 is SQIVND (reference sequence). CDR3 DNA sequence: TGTGCCAGTAGTACCACAGGGGGACAGGAGACCCAGTACTTC. Protein product: CASSTTGGQETQYF.

The chain employs TRBV5-1 and TRBJ1-1; D not certain. The V end lost 3 bases, the J end lost 1 base, and 16 bases lay between the germline ends. In germline, CDR1 is SGHRS, CDR2 YFSETQ. The CDR3 consists of 16 residues. Here the CDR3 reads CASSSLLGLANTEAFF. CDR3 coding DNA: TGCGCCAGCAGCTCACTCCTCGGGTTGGCGAACACTGAAGCTTTCTTT.

The rearrangement uses TRBV19 and TRBJ1-5; D unresolved. This CDR3 has 15 amino acids. Germline assignment: CDR1 LNHDA and CDR2 SQIVND (reference sequence). V lost 1 base and J 1 base, leaving 8 bases between the germline ends. The CDR3 loop reads CASSIVFRSNQPQHF. CDR3 bases: TGTGCCAGTAGTATAGTCTTTAGGAGCAATCAGCCCCAGCATTTT.

This chain uses TRBV27 with TRBJ1-4; D remains unclear. The CDR3 loop spans 16 amino acids. Trimming shortened V by 7 bases and J by 1 base, and 16 bases separated the two germline ends. In germline, CDR1 is MNHEY, CDR2 SMNVEV (reference sequence). For the CDR3, the DNA is TGTGCCAGCACCCCTTTGGCTGGGAAAACTAATGAAAAACTGTTTTTT. Residues: CASTPLAGKTNEKLFF.

The chain couples TRBV2 to TRBJ2-5, with D possibly matching TRBD2 (6 bases). Germline V lookup: CDR1 SNHLY, CDR2 FYNNEI. V was cut by 11 bases and J by 1 base, with 17 bases left in between. CDR3 length: 14 amino acids. CDR3 coding DNA: TGTGCCGGTAATGGGGGACTGCCCCAAGAGACCCAGTACTTC. It translates to CAGNGGLPQETQYF.

By sample fraction, this clone is medium-sized. The V call is TRBV7-9, the J call TRBJ2-7; TRBD1 matches at 7 bases. This CDR3 comprises 16 residues. From germline, CDR1 is SEHNR and CDR2 FQNEAQ (reference sequence). Germline trimming cut 5 bases from V and 5 bases from J; bases unmatched to any gene: 15. The CDR3 DNA reads TGTGCCAGCAGCCCCCCATCAGGACAGGCCAATCACGAGCAGTACTTC. It is translated as CASSPPSGQANHEQYF.

The V call is TRBV2, the J call TRBJ2-1; 8 bases map to TRBD2. CDR3 length equals 15 residues. Trimming removed 8 bases from V and 2 bases from J; junction bases left unmatched: 8. CDR1 is SNHLY, CDR2 FYNNEI, per germline. CDR3 bases: TGTGCCAGCCGCAAAGGCGGGGGGACCTACAATGAGCAGTTCTTC. Residues: CASRKGGGTYNEQFF.

V gene TRBV5-1 combines with J gene TRBJ2-1; 12 positions match TRBD2. The CDR3 runs to 14 residues. Germline values: CDR1 SGHRS, CDR2 YFSETQ. The ends lost 3 bases at V and 7 bases at J; junction bases unmatched: 2. CDR3: CASSSGLAGNEQFF. For the CDR3, the DNA is TGCGCCAGCAGCTCGGGACTAGCGGGTAATGAGCAGTTCTTC.

The chain couples TRBV30 to TRBJ1-2, with a weak D call TRBD1 (5 bases). The CDR3 totals 11 residues. Germline lookup yields CDR1 GTSNPN and CDR2 SVGIG (reference sequence). Trimming removed 5 bases from V and 8 bases from J, with 12 bases in between. CDR3: CAWARENGYTF. DNA of the CDR3: TGTGCCTGGGCCAGGGAAAACGGCTACACCTTC.

This clone is medium-sized within its sample. V usage is TRBV6-2 or TRBV6-3 and J usage is TRBJ2-3; 7 bases fit TRBD2. The CDR3 sequence is 16 residues long. Per the germline V gene, CDR1 is MNHEY and CDR2 is SVGEGT. V trimming: 5 bases; J trimming: 1 base; junction bases outside the gene matches: 9. The CDR3 nucleotides are TGTGCCAGCAGTCCAACCGCGGGAGAGGGCACAGATACGCAGTATTTT. Translation gives CASSPTAGEGTDTQYF.

A note on this clone: Other DNA sequences of this sample code for an identical CDR3. The chain uses TRBV30 and TRBJ1-5, with a tentative D call TRBD1 (6 bases). Per the germline V gene, CDR1 is GTSNPN and CDR2 is SVGIG (reference sequence). V was clipped by 1 base and J by 8 bases, with 12 bases between them. The CDR3 contains 13 residues. The CDR3 here is CAWSEHPGEPQHF. The CDR3, as DNA: TGTGCCTGGAGTGAACATCCAGGGGAGCCCCAGCATTTT.

The V and J genes are TRBV29-1 and TRBJ1-1; no definite D call. V dropped 4 bases and J dropped 4 bases, with 13 bases sitting between them. The CDR3 sequence is 13 residues long. CDR1 is SQVTM, CDR2 ANQGSEA, per germline. The CDR3 loop reads CSVVTNLPTEAFF. In DNA, the CDR3 is TGCAGCGTTGTAACGAACCTCCCCACTGAAGCTTTCTTT.

The V gene is TRBV7-9, the J gene TRBJ2-7, with TRBD2 identical over 7 bases. V trimming: 3 bases; J trimming: 5 bases; junction bases outside the gene matches: 10. Germline V gives CDR1 SEHNR, CDR2 FQNEAQ (reference sequence). This CDR3 has 15 amino acids. CDR3 bases: TGTGCCAGCAGCTTCCTAGCGGAAAGAGGGGACGAGCAGTACTTC. Translation: CASSFLAERGDEQYF.

The chain is built from TRBV4-1 and TRBJ2-5; TRBD2 aligns across 8 bases. Trimming took 3 bases from V and 6 from J; bases not matched to a gene: 6. Germline V lookup: CDR1 MGHRA, CDR2 YSYEKL. The CDR3 contains 14 residues. CDR3 in DNA: TGCGCCAGCAGCCAGCCGGGAGGGTTGAAGACCCAGTACTTC. Encoded protein: CASSQPGGLKTQYF.

The CDR3 region has the DNA TGTGCCAGTAGTATAGCGGGAGGGCCAGATACGCAGTATTTT. Protein sequence: CASSIAGGPDTQYF. The chain joins TRBV19 to TRBJ2-3; TRBD2 matches at 8 bases. The CDR3 runs to 14 residues. With 1 base clipped from V and 4 bases from J, the junction kept 1 base outside the gene matches. Germline-derived CDR1 and CDR2 are LNHDA and SQIVND (reference sequence).

This clone was counted only a few times. CDR3 residues: CASSVEVWEDSGNTIYF. DNA of the CDR3: TGTGCCAGCAGCGTAGAGGTCTGGGAGGACTCTGGAAACACCATATATTTT. This chain uses TRBV9 with TRBJ1-3; no clear D gene. V lost 0 bases and J lost 0, with 13 bases in between. The CDR3 runs 17 residues. Germline V gene lookup returns CDR1 SGDLS and CDR2 YYNGEE.

The V call is TRBV19, the J call TRBJ1-4, with 10 bases identical to TRBD1. This CDR3 contains 15 residues. The ends lost 4 bases at V and 4 bases at J; junction bases unmatched: 3. Germline V CDR1 and CDR2: LNHDA, SQIVND (reference sequence). The CDR3 sequence: CASSSGQGGNEKLFF. The CDR3 DNA reads as TGTGCCAGTAGTAGCGGACAGGGGGGTAATGAAAAACTGTTTTTT. The full variable domain, completed using reference TRBV19 and TRBJ1-4, is DGGITQSPKYLFRKEGQNVTLSCEQNLNHDAMYWYRQDPGQGLRLIYYSQIVNDFQKGDIAEGYSVSREKKESFPLTVTSAQKNPTAFYLCASSSGQGGNEKLFFGSGTQLSVL.

This sequence joins TRBV19 and TRBJ1-5; D is perhaps TRBD1 (5 bases). The V gene's germline CDR1 is LNHDA and CDR2 SQIVND (reference sequence). The CDR3 totals 13 residues. Trimming removed 4 bases from V and 9 bases from J, with 13 bases in between. The CDR3 is CASSTGPSRPQHF. The CDR3 DNA reads as TGTGCCAGTAGTACGGGACCCTCGCGGCCCCAGCATTTT.

The chain combines TRBV7-7 with TRBJ2-1, with 12 bases matching TRBD2. V trimming: 5 bases; J trimming: 4 bases; junction bases outside the gene matches: 6. From germline, CDR1 is SSHAT and CDR2 FNYEAQ (reference sequence). The CDR3 has 16 residues. In DNA, the CDR3 is TGTGCCAGCAGCCCGACCCTAGCGGGGGGGTACAATGAGCAGTTCTTC. Its translation is CASSPTLAGGYNEQFF.

With respect to this clone: Other DNA variants within this sample encode the same CDR3. The chain employs TRBV6-5 and TRBJ2-7; no clear D gene. This CDR3 is built from 12 residues. The germline gives CDR1 MNHEY, CDR2 SVGAGI. V was cut by 6 bases and J by 1 base, with 7 bases left in between. For the CDR3, the DNA is TGTGCCAGCAGCTCCTCATCCTACGAGCAGTACTTC. It translates to CASSSSSYEQYF.

The rearrangement uses TRBV30 and TRBJ2-3; D possibly corresponds to TRBD2 (5 bases). The germline V gene encodes CDR1 GTSNPN and CDR2 SVGIG (reference sequence). The CDR3 is made up of 15 amino acids. Trimming stripped 1 base from V and 7 bases from J, with 18 bases between. CDR3 protein: CAWSGRTGIANTQYF. The CDR3 coding sequence is TGTGCCTGGAGTGGGAGGACCGGGATCGCAAATACGCAGTATTTT.

Comment on this clone: Other DNA sequences within the sample encode an identical CDR3. This sequence joins TRBV5-1 and TRBJ2-2; possible D gene TRBD1, 6 bases. This CDR3 has 14 residues. V was clipped by 5 bases and J by 2 bases, with 10 bases between them. In germline, CDR1 is SGHRS, CDR2 YFSETQ. The CDR3 sequence is CASSVRGNTGELFF. CDR3 nucleotides: TGCGCCAGCAGTGTCAGGGGCAACACCGGGGAGCTGTTTTTT.